The 21 T cell receptor beta chains below were found in one sample sequenced in a study of beta chain features in type 1 diabetes. Study-level results: In all four CD4+ subsets, TCRB CDR3 length was significantly, moderately reduced in type 1 diabetes.

These receptors have no known antigen. What was sequenced were expressed TCRB transcripts, since all of the isolated RNA had been reverse transcribed. The table came from immunoSEQ multiplex PCR; TCRdb's copy has only in-frame clones and leaves some out. In the table there are tens of thousands of clones, roughly 50% of which are singletons. The sample was central memory CD4+ T cells from blood. The receptors stem from a man between 25 and 39 years old with type 1 diabetes.

This clone has a handful of counts. The CDR3 loop reads CATRQGAANYGYTF. The CDR3 region has the DNA TGTGCCACCCGACAGGGGGCGGCTAACTATGGCTACACCTTC. V gene TRBV10-3 combines with J gene TRBJ1-2, with TRBD1 identical over 10 bases. The CDR3 is made up of 14 amino acids. V was pared by 10 bases and J by 0 bases, with 5 bases of the junction left unmatched. CDR1 is ENHRY and CDR2 is SYGVKD in the germline V gene.

This clone was detected once. The rearrangement joins TRBV19 to TRBJ1-1; 10 bases agree with TRBD1. The CDR3 contains 16 residues. Trimming removed 5 bases from V and 4 bases from J; junction bases left unmatched: 10. Germline V lookup: CDR1 LNHDA, CDR2 SQIVND (reference sequence). CDR3 sequence (DNA): TGTGCCAGTAGTCCGAGAGCCGGGACAGGGGTCACTGAAGCTTTCTTT. Its protein is CASSPRAGTGVTEAFF.

The V and J genes are TRBV11-3 and TRBJ2-5; 7 bases fit TRBD2. The germline CDR1 and CDR2 sequences are SGHNT and YENEEA. The CDR3 consists of 15 residues. J gave up 1 base and V 0 bases, and 2 bases lay outside the gene matches. The CDR3 bases are TGTGCCAGCAGCTTAGACGGGACTACCCAAGAGACCCAGTACTTC. Translated: CASSLDGTTQETQYF.

The V gene is TRBV6-1, the J gene TRBJ2-7; TRBD1 agrees at 7 bases. The junction had 4 bases not matched to a gene; V was cut back by 8 bases and J by 6 bases. The CDR3 contains 11 residues. Germline CDR1 reads MNHNS; CDR2 reads SASEGT. CDR3 DNA: TGTGCCAGCCGACAGGGTTTCGAGCAGTACTTC. It specifies CASRQGFEQYF.

In its sample, this clone was seen once. The genes are TRBV19 and TRBJ1-5; 7 nucleotides agree with TRBD1. The CDR3 consists of 18 residues. CDR1 and CDR2 from the germline V gene are LNHDA and SQIVND (reference sequence). V lost 6 bases and J lost 0; bases outside the gene matches: 14. The CDR3 sequence is CASSHDRARLYSNQPQHF. The CDR3, as DNA: TGTGCCAGTAGCCACGACAGGGCCCGCCTATATAGCAATCAGCCCCAGCATTTT.

The chain links TRBV25-1 to TRBJ1-3; 9 bases align to TRBD1. The germline gives CDR1 MGHDK, CDR2 SYGVNS. V dropped 0 bases and J dropped 4; count of bases not matched to a gene: 4. There are 16 residues in the CDR3. CDR3 DNA: TGTGCCAGCAGTGAATATTGGACAGGGGAGGGAAACACCATATATTTT. Its translation: CASSEYWTGEGNTIYF.

This clone has only a few counts. The V and J genes are TRBV30 and TRBJ1-5; D is possibly TRBD1 (5 bases). V dropped 2 bases and J dropped 0 bases, with 14 bases sitting between them. The CDR3 is 16 amino acids. Germline loops: CDR1 GTSNPN, CDR2 SVGIG (reference sequence). CDR3 nucleotide sequence: TGTGCCTGGAGTCCTGGGGCAGGGTATAGCAATCAGCCCCAGCATTTT. Its translation: CAWSPGAGYSNQPQHF.

This clone was counted a single time. V and J are TRBV10-1 and TRBJ2-1; 7 bases are shared with TRBD1. The CDR3 runs 18 residues. After removal of 6 bases from V and 6 bases from J, the junction contained 20 bases not matched to a gene. The V gene's germline CDR1 is WNHNN and CDR2 SYGVQD (reference sequence). The CDR3 DNA is TGCGCCAGCAGCACCGGGACAGCGACTGCGGCACCCCGCAATGAGCAGTTCTTC. This sequence encodes CASSTGTATAAPRNEQFF.

This chain links TRBV5-1 with TRBJ2-7; D is perhaps TRBD1 (6 bases). Germline assignment: CDR1 SGHRS and CDR2 YFSETQ. The length of the CDR3 is 15 residues. Trimming took off 4 bases at V and 0 bases at J, with 14 bases between the two ends. DNA for the CDR3: TGCGCCAGCAGCCCCGCAGGACAGAGCTCCTACGAGCAGTACTTC. Amino acid sequence: CASSPAGQSSYEQYF.

This clone was counted between two and nine times. This CDR3 is CASSYPASHEQFF. For the CDR3, the DNA is TGTGCCAGCAGTTACCCTGCTAGCCATGAGCAGTTCTTC. V and J are TRBV6-5 and TRBJ2-1; D is perhaps TRBD2 (5 bases). This CDR3 has 13 amino acids. The V gene's germline CDR1 is MNHEY and CDR2 SVGAGI. V lost 2 bases and J lost 8, with 10 bases in between.

The chain carries TRBV5-6 and TRBJ2-1; 7 nucleotides align to TRBD1. The CDR3 is 13 amino acids. Germline V CDR1 and CDR2: SGHDT, YYEEEE. Losses at the gene ends were 2 bases for V and 9 bases for J; bases not matched to a gene: 5. The DNA of the CDR3 is TGTGCCAGCAGCTTAAATCGACAGGGTGAGCAGTTCTTC. Residues: CASSLNRQGEQFF.

This clone showed up just a few times. This sequence joins TRBV10-3 and TRBJ1-1; unclear D gene. This CDR3 spans 12 amino acids. Between the trimmed V and J ends, which lost 4 bases and 6 bases, there was a span of 9 bases. The germline CDR1 and CDR2 sequences are ENHRY and SYGVKD. CDR3 protein: CAISATASEAFF. The DNA of the CDR3 is TGTGCCATCAGTGCTACAGCTTCTGAAGCTTTCTTT.

The J gene is TRBJ2-3, the V gene TRBV6-5; a weak D match, TRBD2 (5 bases). Germline lookup yields CDR1 MNHEY and CDR2 SVGAGI. The CDR3 consists of 10 residues. Trimming left V 8 bases short and J 7 bases short, with 7 bases between. As DNA, the CDR3 is TGTGCCAGCGGGAGAAATACGCAGTATTTT. This translates into CASGRNTQYF.

This clone was detected only a few times. The chain employs TRBV6-1 and TRBJ2-3; D is unclear. The CDR3 sequence is 12 residues long. Germline V gene sequence: CDR1 MNHNS, CDR2 SASEGT. V shed 3 bases and J shed 4 bases, with 5 bases lying between them. This CDR3 is CASSDGADTQYF. In nucleotides, the CDR3 is TGTGCCAGCAGTGACGGTGCAGATACGCAGTATTTT.

This clone is labeled as medium-sized. The CDR3 coding sequence is TGCGCCAGCAGCCAAGAACCTAGGGGGAATGAGCAGTTCTTC. Amino acid sequence: CASSQEPRGNEQFF. The V and J genes are TRBV4-1 and TRBJ2-1, with a possible D match to TRBD1 (6 bases). Germline loops: CDR1 MGHRA, CDR2 YSYEKL. V was shortened by 0 bases and J by 7 bases, with 10 bases between the two germline ends. This CDR3 is 14 amino acids long.

The chain carries TRBV7-9 and TRBJ2-3; possibly TRBD2 for D (5 bases). Deletions cut 10 bases from V and 2 bases from J, with 10 bases between. Germline assignment: CDR1 SEHNR and CDR2 FQNEAQ (reference sequence). This CDR3 is built from 12 residues. CDR3 sequence (DNA): TGTGCCATTCCCGGGAACACAGATACGCAGTATTTT. Translating it yields CAIPGNTDTQYF.

The chain uses TRBV19 and TRBJ2-2, with 9 bases matching TRBD1. V trimming: 3 bases; J trimming: 0 bases; junction bases outside the gene matches: 5. The CDR3 covers 17 residues. The V gene's germline CDR1 is LNHDA and CDR2 SQIVND (reference sequence). CDR3 DNA sequence: TGTGCCAGTAGTATCGGGGGACAGGGTGCGAACACCGGGGAGCTGTTTTTT. This codes for CASSIGGQGANTGELFF.

This clone showed up just a few times. DNA of the CDR3: TGTGCCAGCAGTGGGGGAGGGCAGGGACATATCAATGAGCAGTTCTTC. Protein sequence: CASSGGGQGHINEQFF. The chain couples TRBV6-1 to TRBJ2-1, with a tentative D call TRBD2 (7 bases). Trimming stripped 4 bases from V and 6 bases from J, with 19 bases between. The CDR3 is 16 amino acids. Germline V gene data show CDR1 as MNHNS and CDR2 as SASEGT.

This clone was seen only a few times. V gene TRBV11-3 combines with J gene TRBJ1-6; D unclear. CDR1 is SGHNT, CDR2 YENEEA, per germline. The CDR3 contains 13 residues. Trimming stripped 2 bases from V and 8 bases from J, with 7 bases between. The CDR3, as DNA: TGTGCCAGCAGCTTAAATCAGGATTCACCCCTCCACTTT. Residues: CASSLNQDSPLHF.

The gene calls are TRBV19 and TRBJ2-1, with D possibly matching TRBD2 (6 bases). The CDR3 totals 13 residues. With 6 bases removed from V and 9 bases from J, the gap between germline ends came to 15 bases. Germline loops: CDR1 LNHDA, CDR2 SQIVND (reference sequence). The chain's CDR3 is CASSPLPGGEQFF. For the CDR3, the DNA is TGTGCCAGTAGCCCACTACCCGGGGGTGAGCAGTTCTTC.

The CDR3 DNA sequence: TGTGCCAGCAGCCAGCGATCTAGCGGGGGCAATGAGCAGTTCTTC. Protein product: CASSQRSSGGNEQFF. The V and J genes are TRBV4-2 and TRBJ2-1; 10 nucleotides agree with TRBD2. V lost 3 bases, J lost 6 bases, and 5 bases stayed unmatched. CDR3 length: 15 residues. Germline assignment: CDR1 LGHNA and CDR2 YNFKEQ.